One and the same sample provided the 13 T cell receptor beta chains below, sequenced in a study of blood T cell repertoires in COVID-19. The table came from immunoSEQ multiplex PCR; TCRdb's copy has only in-frame clones and leaves some out. The sample records about 150,000 clones, roughly nine tenths being singletons. Sequencing was carried out using peripheral blood. These receptors were obtained from a man between 50 and 59 years old with acute or convalescent COVID-19.

V usage is TRBV9 and J usage is TRBJ2-7; the D is unclear. V shed 0 bases and J shed 4 bases, with 11 bases lying between them. CDR3 length: 14 amino acids. The germline V gene encodes CDR1 SGDLS and CDR2 YYNGEE. The CDR3 DNA is TGTGCCAGCAGCGTAGGCCCAAGCGCGTACGAGCAGTACTTC. The encoded protein is CASSVGPSAYEQYF.

The gene calls are TRBV28 and TRBJ2-7, with 10 positions matching TRBD2. This CDR3 is built from 15 residues. Trimming took 2 bases from V and 0 from J; bases not matched to a gene: 1. CDR1 is MDHEN and CDR2 is SYDVKM in the germline V gene. CDR3 loop: CASSLRTSGSYEQYF. The CDR3 nucleotides read TGTGCCAGCAGTTTAAGGACTAGCGGCTCCTACGAGCAGTACTTC.

This chain uses TRBV6-2 or TRBV6-3 with TRBJ1-2; TRBD1 is a possible D gene (5 bases). The V end was cut by 6 bases, the J end by 2 bases, with 10 bases between. The CDR3 has 13 residues. Germline V gene data show CDR1 as MNHEY and CDR2 as SVGEGT. The CDR3 DNA sequence: TGTGCCAGCAGCCAAACAGGAAACTATGGCTACACCTTC. It codes for CASSQTGNYGYTF.

The chain carries TRBV7-3 and TRBJ2-1; D is uncertain. The V and J ends lost 2 bases and 2 bases respectively, with 16 bases between them. The length of the CDR3 is 17 residues. From germline, CDR1 is SGHTA and CDR2 FQGTGA. This chain's CDR3 is CASSLGPTVAAYNEQFF. The CDR3 nucleotides read TGTGCCAGCAGCTTAGGCCCGACGGTAGCAGCCTACAATGAGCAGTTCTTC.

V usage is TRBV7-9 and J usage is TRBJ1-1, with D possibly TRBD1 on 5 matching bases. The germline V gene has CDR1 SEHNR and CDR2 FQNEAQ (reference sequence). V was trimmed by 6 bases and J by 5 bases, leaving 7 bases between them. The CDR3 totals 11 residues. The CDR3 region is CASSPGTEAFF. In DNA, the CDR3 is TGTGCCAGCAGTCCAGGGACTGAAGCTTTCTTT. The full variable domain, completed using reference TRBV7-9 and TRBJ1-1, is DTGVSQNPRHKITKRGQNVTFRCDPISEHNRLYWYRQTLGQGPEFLTYFQNEAQLEKSRLLSDRFSAERPKGSFSTLEIQRTEQGDSAMYLCASSPGTEAFFGQGTRLTVV.

This clone was observed once. The chain couples TRBV9 to TRBJ2-1; D unclear. The CDR3 runs 14 residues. V was pared by 4 bases and J by 10 bases, with 18 bases between. The germline gives CDR1 SGDLS, CDR2 YYNGEE. The CDR3 reads CASSRGDPAREQFF. In nucleotides, the CDR3 is TGTGCCAGCAGCAGAGGAGATCCCGCCCGGGAGCAGTTCTTC.

CDR3 sequence: CASSQGDHLQGQYNSPLHF. The DNA of the CDR3 is TGCGCCAGCAGCCAAGGGGATCATCTACAGGGGCAATATAATTCACCCCTCCACTTT. The V and J genes are TRBV4-1 and TRBJ1-6; 7 bases map to TRBD1. This CDR3 region has 19 residues. CDR1 is MGHRA, CDR2 YSYEKL, per germline. Trimming at V came to 1 base and at J to 4 bases, leaving 13 bases not matched to a gene.

This chain connects TRBV6-4 to TRBJ2-7; a weak D match, TRBD1 (5 bases). This CDR3 has 13 amino acids. The V gene's germline CDR1 is MRHNA and CDR2 SNTAGT. Trimming cost V 5 bases and J 6 bases, with 14 bases left between them. CDR3 in amino acids: CASSTPGSGEQYV. The CDR3 DNA is TGTGCCAGCAGTACCCCAGGGTCTGGCGAGCAGTACGTC.

This chain connects TRBV7-9 to TRBJ2-3; TRBD2 aligns across 10 bases. Trimming cost V 5 bases and J 6 bases; bases outside gene matches: 17. This CDR3 is built from 18 residues. Germline V gives CDR1 SEHNR, CDR2 FQNEAQ (reference sequence). CDR3 in DNA: TGTGCCAGCAGCCTGTATAAGAGCGGGAGGGCCATCAGCGATACGCAGTATTTT. It encodes CASSLYKSGRAISDTQYF.

The gene calls are TRBV11-2 and TRBJ2-1, with 13 bases identical to TRBD2. From germline, CDR1 is SGHAT and CDR2 FQNNGV. The CDR3 runs to 18 residues. V lost 2 bases, J lost 10 bases, and 14 bases stayed unmatched. CDR3 sequence: CASSLLRGLAGAFGEQFF. CDR3 nucleotides: TGTGCCAGCAGCTTACTCAGAGGACTAGCGGGGGCCTTTGGGGAGCAGTTCTTC.

The chain carries TRBV7-2 and TRBJ1-1; 10 bases are shared with TRBD1. The CDR3 is 14 amino acids. The ends lost 6 bases at V and 6 bases at J; junction bases unmatched: 7. Germline values: CDR1 SGHTA, CDR2 FQGNSA. The CDR3 loop reads CASRLGQGIPEAFF. CDR3 nucleotides: TGTGCCAGCAGATTGGGACAGGGGATTCCTGAAGCTTTCTTT.

This clone was seen a single time. This chain links TRBV5-4 with TRBJ2-2; a weak D match, TRBD1 (5 bases). Germline V gene lookup returns CDR1 SGHNT and CDR2 YYREEE (reference sequence). V shed 0 bases and J shed 2 bases, with 11 bases lying between them. CDR3 length: 16 amino acids. CDR3 amino acids: CASSLAQGVNTGELFF. CDR3 DNA sequence: TGTGCCAGCAGCTTGGCTCAAGGGGTCAACACCGGGGAGCTGTTTTTT.

This clone was seen only a few times. As DNA, the CDR3 is TGCGCCAGCAGCCGCGGACTAGCGGGAGGTTTGCTGTTCACCGGGGAGCTGTTTTTT. Amino acid sequence: CASSRGLAGGLLFTGELFF. The chain employs TRBV4-1 and TRBJ2-2; 14 nucleotides line up with TRBD2. V was clipped by 4 bases and J by 4 bases; unmatched bases: 11. Germline V CDR1 and CDR2: MGHRA, YSYEKL. The CDR3 spans 19 residues.